This passage covers 25 T cell receptor beta chains from one sample sequenced in a study of cytomegalovirus exposure and HLA in healthy donors. PCR involved 60 Vbeta and 13 Jbeta primers. Using immunoSEQ multiplex PCR, the repertoire was profiled, and TCRdb retains in-frame clones only, with some absent. The table has some 130,000 clones, 82% seen once. The sample was PBMCs. These receptors were taken from a boy between 2 and 15 years old in good health and CMV-seronegative.

V and J are TRBV7-3 and TRBJ2-3; D is uncertain. V gave up 0 bases and J gave up 0 bases, with 7 bases separating them. The length of the CDR3 is 15 residues. Germline CDR1 reads SGHTA; CDR2 reads FQGTGA. The CDR3 protein is CASSLTLGSTDTQYF. Here the CDR3 DNA reads TGTGCCAGCAGCTTAACCCTAGGAAGCACAGATACGCAGTATTTT.

This sequence joins TRBV2 and TRBJ2-1; 7 bases are shared with TRBD2. The trim removed 0 bases at V and 4 bases at J, leaving 6 bases unmatched. Germline assignment: CDR1 SNHLY and CDR2 FYNNEI. The CDR3 covers 16 residues. The chain's CDR3 is CASSEALHGRYNEQFF. In nucleotides, the CDR3 is TGTGCCAGCAGTGAAGCTCTTCACGGGAGGTACAATGAGCAGTTCTTC.

This clone was recorded once. The chain is built from TRBV10-2 and TRBJ2-7, with 7 nucleotides matching TRBD1. In germline, CDR1 is WSHSY, CDR2 SAAADI. The CDR3 consists of 16 residues. Trimming cost V 7 bases and J 3 bases; bases outside gene matches: 15. The CDR3 protein is CASTPREGGASYEQYV. In DNA form, the CDR3 reads TGCGCCAGCACCCCCAGGGAAGGGGGCGCAAGCTACGAGCAGTACGTC.

The chain uses TRBV7-9 and TRBJ1-2, with unresolved D. CDR3 size: 15 residues. V dropped 2 bases and J dropped 4 bases, with 14 bases sitting between them. Per germline, CDR1 SEHNR and CDR2 FQNEAQ (reference sequence). CDR3 in amino acids: CASSLPGVQSYGYTF. As DNA, the CDR3 is TGTGCCAGCAGCTTACCCGGGGTCCAGTCCTATGGCTACACCTTC.

This chain connects TRBV6-6 to TRBJ2-4; TRBD1 matches 8 bases. The CDR3 has 15 amino acids. CDR1 and CDR2 from the germline V gene are MNHNY and SVGAGI (reference sequence). Germline trimming cut 0 bases from V and 8 bases from J; bases unmatched to any gene: 6. CDR3 sequence reads: CASSYSSGGADIQYF. In DNA, the CDR3 is TGTGCCAGCAGTTACTCATCAGGGGGCGCGGACATTCAGTACTTC.

The chain has TRBV19 and TRBJ1-4; no definite D call. There are 15 residues in the CDR3. V lost 3 bases and J lost 0, with 8 bases in between. The germline CDR1 and CDR2 sequences are LNHDA and SQIVND (reference sequence). The CDR3 loop reads CASSILGATNEKLFF. The CDR3 DNA sequence: TGTGCCAGTAGTATCCTAGGTGCAACTAATGAAAAACTGTTTTTT.

The V and J genes are TRBV7-9 and TRBJ2-7; D unclear. The germline V gene has CDR1 SEHNR and CDR2 FQNEAQ (reference sequence). The CDR3 spans 14 residues. CDR3 sequence (DNA): TGTTCCAGCAGCCCCCCGACTGGAATATACGAGCAGTACGTC. This codes for CSSSPPTGIYEQYV.

This clone has more than one count but fewer than ten. The chain combines TRBV2 with TRBJ2-7; D is perhaps TRBD1 (6 bases). Germline V CDR1 and CDR2: SNHLY, FYNNEI. The CDR3 totals 14 residues. Trimming took off 6 bases at V and 5 bases at J, with 17 bases between the two ends. In nucleotides, the CDR3 is TGTGCCAGCAGCGCGGCAGGGGCAGTCAACGAGCAGTACTTC. Amino acid sequence: CASSAAGAVNEQYF. Full variable domain (outside the CDR3, taken from reference TRBV2 and TRBJ2-7): EPEVTQTPSHQVTQMGQEVILRCVPISNHLYFYWYRQILGQKVEFLVSFYNNEISEKSEIFDDQFSVERPDGSNFTLKIRSTKLEDSAMYFCASSAAGAVNEQYFGPGTRLTVT.

The chain couples TRBV7-9 to TRBJ2-5; D is ambiguous. CDR3 length: 12 amino acids. Looked up from germline, CDR1 is SEHNR and CDR2 is FQNEAQ (reference sequence). V lost 5 bases to trimming and J lost 3 bases, with 7 bases between them. This CDR3 is CASSLREETQYF. The CDR3 coding sequence is TGTGCCAGCAGCCTACGGGAAGAGACCCAGTACTTC.

This clone was seen only once. The gene calls are TRBV5-6 and TRBJ2-3, with D hard to call. This CDR3 is 14 amino acids long. V was trimmed by 3 bases and J by 5 bases, leaving 13 bases between them. Germline loops: CDR1 SGHDT, CDR2 YYEEEE. CDR3: CASSSRRLEDTQYF. The DNA for the CDR3 is TGTGCCAGCAGCTCTAGGCGTCTAGAAGATACGCAGTATTTT.

The chain combines TRBV13 with TRBJ2-1, with 9 bases lining up with TRBD2. CDR1 and CDR2 (germline): PRHDT, FYEKMQ (reference sequence). The CDR3 length is 17 residues. The junction had 15 bases not matched to a gene; V was cut back by 5 bases and J by 7 bases. CDR3 loop: CASSLLQDSGGWNEQFF. The DNA of the CDR3 is TGTGCCAGCAGCCTCCTACAGGATAGCGGGGGATGGAATGAGCAGTTCTTC.

The V call is TRBV5-6, the J call TRBJ2-7; 8 positions agree with TRBD1. CDR3 length: 14 residues. From germline, CDR1 is SGHDT and CDR2 YYEEEE. With 2 bases clipped from V and 3 bases from J, the junction kept 4 bases outside the gene matches. The CDR3 DNA sequence: TGTGCCAGCAGCTTTAGGGACAGGTTCTACGAGCAGTACTTC. It is translated as CASSFRDRFYEQYF.

The chain is built from TRBV6-5 and TRBJ1-1, with 8 bases matching TRBD1. V shed 4 bases and J 4 bases; nucleotides not matched to a gene: 8. Looked up from germline, CDR1 is MNHEY and CDR2 is SVGAGI. This CDR3 comprises 15 residues. CDR3 bases: TGTGCCAGCAGTTCAAGACAGGGGAGTTTCACTGAAGCTTTCTTT. Translating gives CASSSRQGSFTEAFF.

The chain joins TRBV6-1 to TRBJ1-1; D remains ambiguous. Germline CDR1 MNHNS, CDR2 SASEGT. The V end was cut by 5 bases, the J end by 0 bases, with 13 bases between. The CDR3 length is 15 residues. DNA of the CDR3: TGTGCCAGCAGTTCCCCTTGGGAGGTGAACACTGAAGCTTTCTTT. Translation: CASSSPWEVNTEAFF.

CDR3 amino acids: CAWLAGLQETQYF. The DNA of the CDR3 is TGTGCCTGGTTAGCGGGACTTCAAGAGACCCAGTACTTC. V and J are TRBV30 and TRBJ2-5; 8 bases align to TRBD2. The germline gives CDR1 GTSNPN, CDR2 SVGIG (reference sequence). The CDR3 runs 13 residues. V dropped 5 bases and J dropped 2; count of bases not matched to a gene: 4.

The chain uses TRBV4-3 and TRBJ2-7, with 8 bases fitting TRBD1. V dropped 0 bases and J dropped 5; count of bases not matched to a gene: 9. The CDR3 has 16 amino acids. The V gene's germline CDR1 is LGHNA and CDR2 YSLEER. CDR3 DNA: TGCGCCAGCAGCCAAGACGGTCTGACAGGGGTGAACGAGCAGTACTTC. It codes for CASSQDGLTGVNEQYF.

The chain recombines TRBV7-6 with TRBJ1-2; D is possibly TRBD1 (6 bases). The V end was cut by 5 bases, the J end by 8 bases, with 21 bases between. The germline gives CDR1 SGHVS, CDR2 FNYEAQ. CDR3 length: 15 residues. CDR3 region: CASSADRARPKGYTF. The CDR3 nucleotides read TGTGCCAGCAGCGCGGACAGAGCGCGCCCTAAGGGCTACACCTTC. Supplemented by reference TRBV7-6 and TRBJ1-2, the full variable domain reads GAGVSQSPRYKVTKRGQDVALRCDPISGHVSLYWYRQALGQGPEFLTYFNYEAQQDKSGLPNDRFSAERPEGSISTLTIQRTEQRDSAMYRCASSADRARPKGYTFGSGTRLTVV.

The chain employs TRBV5-6 and TRBJ1-1; TRBD1 might be the D (6 bases). V gave up 4 bases and J gave up 5 bases, with 12 bases separating them. CDR3 size: 13 residues. Germline values: CDR1 SGHDT, CDR2 YYEEEE. The CDR3 here is CASSPGGATEAFF. CDR3 nucleotide sequence: TGTGCCAGCAGCCCGGGGGGGGCAACTGAAGCTTTCTTT.

V gene TRBV9 combines with J gene TRBJ2-7, with 7 nucleotides matching TRBD1. The V gene's germline CDR1 is SGDLS and CDR2 YYNGEE. The CDR3 totals 13 residues. J gave up 4 bases and V 0 bases, and 1 base lay outside the gene matches. CDR3 region: CASSVDRGYEQYV. In DNA form, the CDR3 reads TGTGCCAGCAGCGTAGACAGGGGTTACGAGCAGTACGTC.

The rearrangement links TRBV7-8 to TRBJ1-4; a possible D gene is TRBD1 (6 bases). The CDR3 has 16 amino acids. CDR1 and CDR2 from the germline V gene are SGHVS and FQNEAQ. V was trimmed by 1 base and J by 4 bases, leaving 13 bases between them. This CDR3 reads CASSLGGWGLNEKLFF. CDR3 DNA sequence: TGTGCCAGCAGCTTAGGGGGCTGGGGGCTTAATGAAAAACTGTTTTTT.

The chain links TRBV5-1 to TRBJ2-6, with D possibly TRBD1 on 6 matching bases. V lost 8 bases and J 2 bases, leaving 14 bases between the germline ends. Germline lookup yields CDR1 SGHRS and CDR2 YFSETQ. The CDR3 spans 15 residues. CDR3: CASKSRDTGANVLTF. For the CDR3, the DNA is TGCGCCAGTAAGTCAAGGGACACTGGGGCCAACGTCCTGACTTTC.

The chain recombines TRBV5-6 with TRBJ1-2; D gene ambiguous. The length of the CDR3 is 12 residues. Germline V CDR1 and CDR2: SGHDT, YYEEEE. V dropped 7 bases and J dropped 4 bases, with 11 bases sitting between them. The CDR3 nucleotides are TGTGCCAGCCGGAGCTTTTCCTATGGCTACACCTTC. Translated, it gives CASRSFSYGYTF.

The V gene is TRBV7-3, the J gene TRBJ1-1; a possible D gene is TRBD1 (5 bases). The CDR3 loop spans 14 amino acids. V was trimmed by 0 bases and J by 3 bases, leaving 8 bases between them. Germline assignment: CDR1 SGHTA and CDR2 FQGTGA. Written as DNA, the CDR3 is TGTGCCAGCAGCTTAACAGGGGAGGACACTGAAGCTTTCTTT. This gives the protein CASSLTGEDTEAFF.

The gene calls are TRBV7-2 and TRBJ1-5, with D hard to call. Germline-derived CDR1 and CDR2 are SGHTA and FQGNSA. The CDR3 runs 16 residues. Deletions cut 1 base from V and 6 bases from J, with 16 bases between. The CDR3 sequence: CASSLGGSSSGQPQHF. CDR3 DNA: TGTGCCAGCAGCTTAGGAGGGTCGTCGTCTGGTCAGCCCCAGCATTTT.

This clone was recorded once. The V gene is TRBV7-8, the J gene TRBJ2-1; TRBD2 matches 10 bases. CDR3 length: 17 residues. Germline CDR1 SGHVS, CDR2 FQNEAQ. V trimming: 1 base; J trimming: 2 bases; junction bases outside the gene matches: 5. CDR3 DNA sequence: TGTGCCAGCAGCTTAGAGCTAGCGGGAGCTACCTACAATGAGCAGTTCTTC. It yields the protein CASSLELAGATYNEQFF.